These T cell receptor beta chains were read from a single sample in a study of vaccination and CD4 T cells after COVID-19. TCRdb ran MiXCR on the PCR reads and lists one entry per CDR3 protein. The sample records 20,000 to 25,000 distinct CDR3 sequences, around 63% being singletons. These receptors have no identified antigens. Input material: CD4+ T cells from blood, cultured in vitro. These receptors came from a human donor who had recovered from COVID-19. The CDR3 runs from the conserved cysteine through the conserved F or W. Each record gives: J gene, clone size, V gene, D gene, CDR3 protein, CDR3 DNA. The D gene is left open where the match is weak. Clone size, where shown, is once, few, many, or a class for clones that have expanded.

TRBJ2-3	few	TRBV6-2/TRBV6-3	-	CASSYGVRGDTQYF	TGTGCCAGCAGTTACGGGGTCCGCGGAGATACGCAGTATTTT
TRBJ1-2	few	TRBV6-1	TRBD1	CASSTRGQGHYGYTF	TGTGCCAGCAGTACCCGAGGACAGGGGCACTATGGCTACACCTTC
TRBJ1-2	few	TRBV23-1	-	CASTPSGDIGYTF	TGCGCCAGCACCCCATCGGGGGATATAGGCTACACCTTC
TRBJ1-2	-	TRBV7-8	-	CASSLVRGNGYTF	TGTGCCAGCAGCTTAGTAAGGGGAAATGGCTACACCTTC
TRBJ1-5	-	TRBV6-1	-	CASSGAGVSNQPQHF	TGTGCCAGCAGTGGGGCAGGGGTTAGCAATCAGCCCCAGCATTTT
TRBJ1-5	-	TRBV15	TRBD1	CATRTGQGFEQPQHF	TGTGCCACCAGGACGGGACAGGGGTTCGAGCAGCCCCAGCATTTT
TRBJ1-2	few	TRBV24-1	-	CATSDRRQDGYTF	TGTGCCACCAGTGACCGTCGCCAGGATGGCTACACCTTC
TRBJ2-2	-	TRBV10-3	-	CAISDRAGTGELFF	TGTGCCATCAGTGACAGGGCTGGGACCGGGGAGCTGTTTTTT
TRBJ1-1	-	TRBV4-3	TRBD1	CASSQAIRDREAFF	TGCGCCAGCAGCCAAGCTATCCGGGACAGGGAAGCTTTCTTT
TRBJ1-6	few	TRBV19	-	CASSITRTANSPLHF	TGTGCCAGTAGTATAACCAGGACAGCAAATTCACCCCTCCACTTT
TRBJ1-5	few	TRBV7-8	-	CASSAASQNQPQHF	TGTGCCAGCAGCGCCGCGTCTCAGAATCAGCCCCAGCATTTT
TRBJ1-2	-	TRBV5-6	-	CASSLVLDLYGYTF	TGTGCCAGCAGCTTGGTACTGGACCTCTATGGCTACACCTTC
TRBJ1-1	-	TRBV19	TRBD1	CASSIAGQGATEAFF	TGTGCCAGTAGTATAGCCGGACAGGGGGCAACTGAAGCTTTCTTT
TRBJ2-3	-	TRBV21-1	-	CASSKRTESTDTQYF	TGTGCCAGCAGCAAAAGGACGGAGAGCACAGATACGCAGTATTTT
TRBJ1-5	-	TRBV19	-	CACRAGLNQPQHF	TGTGCCTGCAGAGCCGGGCTGAATCAGCCCCAGCATTTT
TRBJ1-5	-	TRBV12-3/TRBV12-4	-	CASSLAPRQPQHF	TGTGCCAGCAGTTTGGCTCCGAGGCAGCCCCAGCATTTT
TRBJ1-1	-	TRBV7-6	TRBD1	CASSLNQGDTEAFF	TGTGCCAGCAGCTTAAACCAGGGGGACACTGAAGCTTTCTTT
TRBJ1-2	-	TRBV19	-	CASSSNGGNGYTF	TGTGCCAGTAGTTCTAATGGGGGGAATGGCTACACCTTC
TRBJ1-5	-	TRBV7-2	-	CASSPDHSNQPQHF	TGTGCCAGCAGCCCCGATCATAGCAATCAGCCCCAGCATTTT
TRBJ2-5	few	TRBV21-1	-	CASSKFGGGEETQYF	TGTGCCAGCAGCAAATTTGGCGGCGGGGAAGAGACCCAGTACTTC
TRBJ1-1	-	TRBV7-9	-	CASSFRVNTEAFF	TGTGCCAGCAGCTTCAGAGTGAACACTGAAGCTTTCTTT
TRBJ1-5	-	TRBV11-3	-	CASSLVRHPRQPQHF	TGTGCCAGCAGCTTAGTTAGACACCCGCGACAGCCCCAGCATTTT
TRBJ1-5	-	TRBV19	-	CASSGTELGQPQHF	TGTGCCAGTTCCGGGACGGAATTGGGACAGCCCCAGCATTTT
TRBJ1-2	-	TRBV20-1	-	CSARGGSNYGYTF	TGCAGTGCTAGAGGGGGGTCTAACTATGGCTACACCTTC